The clone carrying this T cell receptor beta chain appeared once. Trimming stripped 0 bases from V and 2 bases from J, with 7 bases between. Germline CDR1 SGHVS, CDR2 FQNEAQ. The CDR3 loop spans 14 amino acids. Sequenced by immunoSEQ multiplex PCR; TCRdb stores in-frame clones only, minus some. The sample records approximately 100,000 clones, about four fifths being singletons. The data were obtained in a study of control samples from healthy donors and cancer patients. This sequence was found in a man aged 65 to 79 with lung cancer. The chain links TRBV7-8 to TRBJ1-1; tentatively, D is TRBD1 (6 bases). The sequenced material came from PBMCs. The CDR3 spells CASSLADSNTEAFF. DNA for the CDR3: TGTGCCAGCAGCTTAGCGGACAGCAACACTGAAGCTTTCTTT.